This record covers a single TCR beta chain. What it binds is unknown. This record comes from a study of graft-versus-host responses after intestinal transplantation. Study in general: The transplants performed in recipients were multivisceral, liver-intestinal, or isolated intestinal. After anti-thymocyte globulin induction, recipients took tacrolimus and steroids for three to four years. Findings and caveats of the study: In patients with graft-donor T cell macrochimerism, allograft graft-versus-host to host-versus-graft clonal ratios were high. Recipient marrow harbored GvH clones, some of which surfaced first in ileum or blood.

Germline values: CDR1 SGHRS, CDR2 YFSETQ. The junction had 19 bases not matched to a gene; V was cut back by 5 bases and J by 4 bases. The CDR3 is 21 amino acids. Sequencing used immunoSEQ multiplex PCR; TCRdb keeps in-frame clones, though not all of them. The profile shows about 88,000 clones, approximately 90% of them singletons. The sequence derives from a human donor who was the organ donor for an intestinal transplant. This chain links TRBV5-1 with TRBJ2-1; TRBD2 matches 15 bases. Sequencing was performed on unstimulated CD4+ T cells sorted from spleen or lymph node cells, taken before transplant. The CDR3 is CASRGHSSLGTSGGPYNEQFF. The CDR3 DNA reads TGCGCCAGCAGGGGGCACAGTAGCCTCGGGACTAGCGGGGGGCCTTACAATGAGCAGTTCTTC. The full variable domain, completed using reference TRBV5-1 and TRBJ2-1, is KAGVTQTPRYLIKTRGQQVTLSCSPISGHRSVSWYQQTPGQGLQFLFEYFSETQRNKGNFPGRFSGRQFSNSRSEMNVSTLELGDSALYLCASRGHSSLGTSGGPYNEQFFGPGTRLTVL.